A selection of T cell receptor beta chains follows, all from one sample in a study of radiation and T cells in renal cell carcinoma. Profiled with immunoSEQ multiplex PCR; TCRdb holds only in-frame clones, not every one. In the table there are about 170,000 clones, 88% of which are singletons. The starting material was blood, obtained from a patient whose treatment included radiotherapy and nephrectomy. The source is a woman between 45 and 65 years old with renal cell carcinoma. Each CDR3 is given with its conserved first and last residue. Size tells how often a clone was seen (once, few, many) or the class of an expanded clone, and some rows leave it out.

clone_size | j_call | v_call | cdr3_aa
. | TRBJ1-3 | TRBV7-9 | CASSLVGKGSGNTIYF
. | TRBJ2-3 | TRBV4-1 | CASSMRDEDTQYF
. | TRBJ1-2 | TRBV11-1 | CASSLEGAGHYGYTF
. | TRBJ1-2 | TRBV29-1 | CSVGQGTNYGYTF
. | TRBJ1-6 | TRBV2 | CASHRSTPYNSPLHF
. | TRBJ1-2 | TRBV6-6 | CASSYYREGGYTF
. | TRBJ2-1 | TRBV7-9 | CASSVNRDRAFNEQFF
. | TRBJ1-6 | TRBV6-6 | CASSIHPGQGLSPLHF
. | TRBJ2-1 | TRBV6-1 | CASSESGGSYNEQFF
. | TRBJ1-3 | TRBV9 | CASSVDRSGNTIYF
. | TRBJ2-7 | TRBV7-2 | CASSWTGFYEQYF
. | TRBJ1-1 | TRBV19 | CASSILPGVEAFF
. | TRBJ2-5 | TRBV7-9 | CASSRIQGGSQETQYF
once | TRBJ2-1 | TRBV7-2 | CASSPRDYLNEQFF
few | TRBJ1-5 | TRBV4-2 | CASSQYGMVAQHF
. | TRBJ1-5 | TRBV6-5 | CASSYGQFNQPQHF
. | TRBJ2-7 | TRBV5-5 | CASSLGHRGPYEQYF
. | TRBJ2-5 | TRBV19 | CASSSVQGGTQYF
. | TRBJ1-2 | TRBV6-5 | CASSLPGANGYTF
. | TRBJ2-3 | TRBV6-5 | CASSFGGGPTDTQYF
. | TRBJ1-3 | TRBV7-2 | CASSLRTVSGNTIYF
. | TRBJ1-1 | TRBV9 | CASSPGTYEAFF
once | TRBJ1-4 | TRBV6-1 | CASSFTGGRGEKLFF
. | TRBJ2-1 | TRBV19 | CASSGQRGGGEQFF
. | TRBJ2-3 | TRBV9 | CASSVAGSGDTQYF
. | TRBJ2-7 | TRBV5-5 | CASSPTRGNGYEQYF
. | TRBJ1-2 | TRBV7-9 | CASSSTSRAAGYGYTF
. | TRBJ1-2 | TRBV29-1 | CSVASGNFGYTF
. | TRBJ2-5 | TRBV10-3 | CAISEPGLAGEETQYF
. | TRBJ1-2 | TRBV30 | CASEAGTQYGYTF
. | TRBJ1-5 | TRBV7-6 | CASSLEGGFQPQHF
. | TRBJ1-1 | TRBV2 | CASKLGGTEAFF
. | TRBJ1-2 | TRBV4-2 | CASSLSRGQGWGNYGYTF
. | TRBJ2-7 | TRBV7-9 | CASSLGVGAPYEQYF
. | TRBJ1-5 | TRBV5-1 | CASSPAGNQPQHF
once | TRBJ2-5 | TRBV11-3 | CASSAGTSGAGETQYF
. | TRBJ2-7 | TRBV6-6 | CASSYERVSSYEQYF
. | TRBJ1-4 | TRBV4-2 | CASSLGQDQEKLFF
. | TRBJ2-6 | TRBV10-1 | CASSPSGANVLTF
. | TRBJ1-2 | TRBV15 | CATSRDGGGASGYTF
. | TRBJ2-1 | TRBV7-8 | CASSSYRGTSGGDVDEQFF
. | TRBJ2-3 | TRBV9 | CASSPDFLRSTDTQYF
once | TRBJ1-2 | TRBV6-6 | CASSKGQGDYGYTF
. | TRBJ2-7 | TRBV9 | CASSAGGLEQYF
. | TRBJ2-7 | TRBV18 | CASSPDRSSYEQYF
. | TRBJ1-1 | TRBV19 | CASSRQNTEAFF
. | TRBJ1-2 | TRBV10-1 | CASSETFVSVTYANYGYTF
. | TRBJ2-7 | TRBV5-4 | CASSLNRGYYEQYF
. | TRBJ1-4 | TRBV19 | CASSAHRATNEKLFF
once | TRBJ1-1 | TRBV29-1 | CSVTPLVGTEAFF
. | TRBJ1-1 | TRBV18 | CASAGQGDTEAFF
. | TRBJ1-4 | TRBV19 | CASSTGYTSTNEKLFF
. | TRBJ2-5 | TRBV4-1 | CASSQDRELAGQETQYF
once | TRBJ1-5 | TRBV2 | CASRRSTGGNQPQHF